This T cell receptor (beta chain) was sequenced in a study of blood T cell repertoires in COVID-19. Clones were read by immunoSEQ multiplex PCR, and TCRdb kept only the in-frame ones, dropping some. The repertoire holds approximately 270,000 clones, with approximately 84% as singletons. Germline V gene sequence: CDR1 MDHEN, CDR2 SYDVKM. The CDR3 covers 15 residues. Trimming took 5 bases from V and 6 from J; bases not matched to a gene: 11. The sample taken for sequencing was peripheral blood. The clonotype originates from a person aged 70 to 85 with COVID-19, enrolled during active disease. V usage is TRBV28 and J usage is TRBJ2-7; 9 positions agree with TRBD1. As DNA, the CDR3 is TGTGCCAGCAGTCAGACCGGGACAGGGAGGCGCGAGCAGTACTTC. Residues: CASSQTGTGRREQYF.